Listed here are 8 T cell receptor beta chains from one sample, sequenced in a study of shared clonotypes between healthy human individuals (dated by TCRdb to the early 2020s). Receptor amplification or capture employed the immunoSEQ multiplex PCR assay. Drawn from immuneACCESS, this table holds only the in-frame rearrangements with V and J called that TCRdb kept. Clones are partly lost; checked studies trace under half to an unresolved V gene and leave the rest unexplained. Here the sample has approximately 2.5 million clones; around 90% occur a single time. 0.13% to 0.15% of the sample lies in the top ten. Sequenced material: naive CD4+ T cells sorted from blood. The intended sense of this specimen's cell subset or site label: CD45RA+ positively selected. These receptors were collected from a man younger than 35 in good health.

This chain uses TRBV5-1 with TRBJ2-5; 8 bases match TRBD1. CDR1 is SGHRS and CDR2 is YFSETQ in the germline V gene. J gave up 2 bases and V 0 bases, and 9 bases lay outside the gene matches. The CDR3 covers 17 residues. In DNA, the CDR3 is TGCGCCAGCAGCTTGGGTCGACAGGGGAGAATACAAGAGACCCAGTACTTC. Translating it yields CASSLGRQGRIQETQYF.

This clone was found a few times. The V and J genes are TRBV7-9 and TRBJ1-4; the D is unclear. The germline V and J ends were trimmed by 8 bases and 0 bases, with 4 bases remaining between them. The CDR3 loop spans 12 amino acids. Germline V gives CDR1 SEHNR, CDR2 FQNEAQ (reference sequence). The CDR3 DNA reads as TGTGCCAGCGCGGCAACTAATGAAAAACTGTTTTTT. Protein sequence: CASAATNEKLFF.

This clone has only a few counts. The chain combines TRBV18 with TRBJ1-5; D not resolved. Germline-derived CDR1 and CDR2 are KGHSH and LQKENI. V was shortened by 1 base and J by 4 bases, with 5 bases between the two germline ends. CDR3 length: 13 residues. The CDR3 coding sequence is TGTGCCAGCTCACCACAGGTGAATCAGCCCCAGCATTTT. The encoded protein is CASSPQVNQPQHF.

The chain combines TRBV5-1 with TRBJ2-1, with 13 bases that match TRBD2. Germline CDR1 is SGHRS and CDR2 is YFSETQ. Trimming took 0 bases from V and 11 from J; bases not matched to a gene: 8. The CDR3 is 16 amino acids. The CDR3 DNA follows: TGCGCCAGCAGCTTGGCTGGGACTAGCGGGGCCGATAAGCAGTTCTTC. It codes for CASSLAGTSGADKQFF.

Comments on this clone: The sample contains more than one DNA sequence encoding this CDR3. The V and J genes are TRBV6-5 and TRBJ2-5; D gene unclear. The CDR3 is 13 amino acids. V was pared by 2 bases and J by 3 bases, with 7 bases between. Germline V gene sequence: CDR1 MNHEY, CDR2 SVGAGI. CDR3 region: CASSYGRKETQYF. Written as DNA, the CDR3 is TGTGCCAGCAGTTACGGACGCAAAGAGACCCAGTACTTC.

There are a few counts of this clone. The CDR3 region has the DNA TGTGCCAGCAGCTTAGTTCTTCAAGAGACCCAGTACTTC. It yields the protein CASSLVLQETQYF. The rearrangement links TRBV7-2 to TRBJ2-5; no firm D call. Deletions cut 1 base from V and 2 bases from J, with 5 bases between. This CDR3 has 13 amino acids. The germline V gene encodes CDR1 SGHTA and CDR2 FQGNSA.

The chain combines TRBV10-2 with TRBJ2-7, with D perhaps matching TRBD1 (6 bases). This CDR3 region has 13 residues. CDR1 is WSHSY and CDR2 is SAAADI in the germline V gene. V lost 5 bases, J lost 1 base, and 9 bases lay in between. This CDR3 reads CASSPQGSYEQYF. CDR3 nucleotides: TGCGCCAGCAGTCCACAGGGTTCCTACGAGCAGTACTTC.

The chain joins TRBV18 to TRBJ2-1; no clear D gene. This CDR3 is 14 amino acids long. The V gene's germline CDR1 is KGHSH and CDR2 LQKENI. With 6 bases removed from V and 7 bases from J, the gap between germline ends came to 16 bases. The CDR3 DNA follows: TGTGCCAGCTCCCCTTCCGTTGGCCGGAATGAGCAGTTCTTC. Amino acid sequence: CASSPSVGRNEQFF.